This entry features one T cell receptor beta chain sequence. This entry belongs to a study of T cells expressing NK-cell markers. Study-level information: Sorted T-cell subsets CD3+CD56+NKG2C+, CD3+CD56+NKG2C- and CD3+CD56-NKG2C+ were TCR beta-sequenced. The sequencing cohort of eight donors included seven HCMV-seropositive individuals and one seronegative individual.

The germline V gene has CDR1 SGHAT and CDR2 FQNNGV. The CDR3 is 16 amino acids. From the 5' RACE reads, TCRdb lists one entry per CDR3 protein and no DNA. The listing records some 440,000 distinct CDR3 sequences. The TCR was taken from a woman aged 50 to 65 in good health. The chain is built from TRBV11-2 and TRBJ2-7; TCRdb picks TRBD1, but there is no DNA to check that call. The sample taken for sequencing was blood T cells: a sorted CD56 or NKG2C T cell subset, CD4+ or CD8+ T cells, or bulk PBMC T cells (not recorded which). The CDR3 loop is CASSPRDPGVAYEQYF. The variable domain in full, completed from reference TRBV11-2 and TRBJ2-7, reads EAGVAQSPRYKIIEKRQSVAFWCNPISGHATLYWYQQILGQGPKLLIQFQNNGVVDDSQLPKDRFSAERLKGVDSTLKIQPAKLEDSAVYLCASSPRDPGVAYEQYFGPGTRLTVT.